The sequence of this TCR beta chain was determined in a study of T cell repertoires in cytomegalovirus infection. Background on the study: Alongside well-studied HLA-B-restricted CMV epitopes, recently identified HLA-C-restricted CMV epitopes were also used. Evidence of both CMV infection and a matching HLA type came from public TCR beta signatures.

Trimming took off 3 bases at V and 5 bases at J, with 12 bases between the two ends. The CDR3 runs 15 residues. Germline V gene lookup returns CDR1 KGHDR and CDR2 SFDVKD. Study-level findings and limits: Ex vivo, HLA-C-restricted CMV-specific TCR beta clonotypes prevailed over the rest of the response. People with CMV and the relevant HLA were identified by cumulative public TCR beta family frequency.

This clonotype was counted only a few times. No antigen is known for it. TCRdb re-called the reads with MiXCR, one entry per CDR3 protein. The table includes about half a million distinct CDR3 sequences, roughly a third detected once. The material was cultured PBMCs, obtained from culture after CMV antigen stimulation. This TCR came from a human donor in good health (CMV status not recorded). Some clones in this sample may be carry-over from other donors' samples. The V call is TRBV24-1, the J call TRBJ1-4; no clear D. CDR3 coding DNA: TGTGCCACCAGTGATCCCCAGGTTGGAAATGAAAAACTGTTTTTT. As protein: CATSDPQVGNEKLFF.